The clone carrying this T cell receptor (beta chain) is a singleton in its sample. Across about two dozen US areas, participants ranged in age from roughly 18 to 95 years. Clinical history as reported by participants underpinned cohort assignment. This CDR3 is 14 amino acids long. Germline CDR1 SGHTA, CDR2 FQGNSA. With 6 bases clipped from V and 4 bases from J, the junction kept 6 bases outside the gene matches. As processed by the authors: Nucleated cell counts were estimated from reference gene primer amplification. Clones were read by immunoSEQ multiplex PCR, and TCRdb kept only the in-frame ones, dropping some. V, J and clone size are those of that table, while D and trimming were read from the DNA. The sample consists of approximately 81,000 clones, around 89% of them appearing once. The data belong to a study of blood T cell repertoires in COVID-19. Overall study: Nucleic acid was either cDNA or gDNA, and it came from T cells, B-cell-depleted T cells, or PBMCs.

This receptor was identified in a woman aged 50 to 65 with acute COVID-19. The chain combines TRBV7-2 with TRBJ1-3; 7 bases map to TRBD1. The specimen sequenced was PBMCs or T cells enriched from blood (not recorded which). The CDR3 bases are TGTGCCAGCAGGCGACAGGGATGGGGAAACACCATATATTTT. It specifies CASRRQGWGNTIYF.